The sequence of this T cell receptor (beta chain) was determined in a study of T cell responses to AZD1222 COVID-19 vaccine. CDR3 size: 13 residues. V gave up 0 bases and J gave up 5 bases, with 8 bases separating them. The germline CDR1 and CDR2 sequences are SGHRS and YFSETQ. Using immunoSEQ multiplex PCR, the repertoire was profiled, and TCRdb retains in-frame clones only, with some absent. The repertoire has around 140,000 clones, roughly 91% of them found once; the top ten carry roughly 5%. The sequence derives from an adult in good health. The chain has TRBV5-1 and TRBJ2-5; D not resolved. This specimen was peripheral blood, taken on day 0 of AZD1222 vaccination. CDR3 loop: CASSLGLGETQYF. In nucleotides, the CDR3 is TGCGCCAGCAGCTTGGGTCTAGGCGAGACCCAGTACTTC.